This T cell receptor beta chain is from a study of blood T cell repertoires in COVID-19 (dated by TCRdb to 2020 to 2021). With regard to the full study: The collaborator samples originated in the United States, Italy and Spain and spanned the acute and convalescent phases of COVID-19. The material from the prospective study consisted of cDNA or gDNA derived from T cells, B-cell-depleted T cells, or PBMCs. The dataset comprised deeply sampled blood TCRbeta repertoires from subjects exposed to, actively infected with, or recovered from COVID-19. The repertoires were released in a freely available public database meant as a resource for research on the immune response to SARS-CoV-2. Samples came from the ongoing ImmuneRACE study (first 160 participants) plus 1,254 subjects from 6 global collaborators. A de-identified subject ID, COVID-19 status, age in years and sex were almost always included in the sample metadata. Where HLA class I and class II types were available, the types were taken from metadata supplied by the sample provider, not from assay-based typing.

V is clipped by 2 bases and J by 1 base, and the sequence between their germline boundaries is 13 bases long. Looking up the germline V gene yields CDR1 MGHDK and CDR2 SYGVNS. The CDR3 sequence holds 16 residues, the cysteine and phenylalanine included. Left in the record is the CDR3 DNA by itself, 48 bases read in frame from the first base. In the case of this clone: Its antigen is unknown. No base quality information exists; no much larger clone differs at one position.

Another Seattle source contributed samples from volunteer blood donors who had recovered from COVID-19. Collaborating institutions collected whole blood in K2EDTA tubes following their own protocols. Collaborator samples were shipped for TCRbeta analysis as frozen whole blood, isolated PBMCs, or DNA extracted from either sample type. TCRbeta CDR3 regions were amplified from genomic DNA using the immunoSEQ Assay, a bias-controlled multiplex PCR. The original pipeline was this. Within the assay, amplification of reference gene primers was used to estimate how many nucleated cells each sample contained. Sequence reads were collapsed and filtered to measure the absolute abundance of every unique TCRbeta CDR3 rearrangement. Productive Simpson clonality was computed per sample as the square root of Simpson's diversity index over productive rearrangements. TCRdb mirrors the immuneACCESS table, restricted to in-frame sequences. Some clones are absent from its copies; in checked studies, under half trace to an unresolved V gene, and the reason for the others is unknown. V and J calls and clone size are those listed in that table; D and trimming were worked out from the DNA. Recorded for this sample are about 240,000 clones; more than 75% of them occurred a single time. The top ten constitute 0.99% of the sample.

Overall study results and their limits: The amount of clinical and demographic metadata varied by source and participant and was provided uncurated.

Source material: peripheral blood. The TCR sequence derives from a woman aged 40-49 years who had recovered from COVID-19. The chain links TRBV25-1 with TRBJ2-3, with the D gene not clear enough to name. The DNA sequence follows: TGTGCCAGCAGTGAACAACCCGGGTTCCGCACAGATACGCAGTATTTT. It translates as CASSEQPGFRTDTQYF.